Sequencing of this T cell receptor (beta chain) was carried out in a study of blood T cell repertoires in COVID-19. At the level of the study: Samples of COVID-19 (acute and convalescent) were obtained from the United States, Italy and Spain.

V was trimmed by 6 bases and J by 0 bases, leaving 13 bases between them. CDR3 length equals 16 residues. Produced via immunoSEQ multiplex PCR; TCRdb's table is partial and in-frame only. The sample gives under 150,000 clones, roughly nine tenths of which show up once; roughly 3.2% is in the top ten. This rearrangement joins TRBV5-3 to TRBJ1-6; no reliable D call. TRBV5-3 qualifies as an ORF whose function is uncertain. Sequencing input: peripheral blood. The receptor comes from a woman aged 55 to 70 with active COVID-19. CDR3 DNA sequence: TGTGCCAGAACCTCCGAGAGAAGCTCCTATAATTCACCCCTCCACTTT. Protein sequence: CARTSERSSYNSPLHF.